This T cell receptor beta chain was obtained from a study of blood T cell repertoires in COVID-19. The overall study: Acute and convalescent COVID-19 samples came from the United States, Italy and Spain.

The germline V gene has CDR1 MNHEY and CDR2 SVGAGI. V lost 3 bases, J lost 6 bases, and 14 bases lay in between. This CDR3 is built from 14 residues. Sequencing used immunoSEQ multiplex PCR; TCRdb keeps in-frame clones, though not all of them. The top ten hold 7% to 7.5% of the sample, which has approximately 210,000 clones, around 86% seen once. This sequence originates from a man under 40 in a cohort exposed to, infected with or recovered from COVID-19 (not recorded which). The source material was PBMCs or T cells enriched from blood (not recorded which). The rearrangement joins TRBV6-5 to TRBJ1-2; D gene uncertain. CDR3 residues: CASSYLAGDDGYTF. For the CDR3, the DNA is TGTGCCAGCAGTTATTTAGCCGGTGACGATGGCTACACCTTC.